This T cell receptor beta chain was identified in a study of T cell responses to AZD1222 COVID-19 vaccine. Overall study results and limits: Repertoires were obtained solely post-peak T cell response. Possibly, clonal diversity was underestimated; donors were largely white British and included more females. Spike-specific TCR breadth and depth grew following two AZD1222 doses.

Produced via immunoSEQ multiplex PCR; TCRdb's table is partial and in-frame only. This sample carries about 100,000 clones, 90% of them seen once, and the ten largest clones take 1% to 1.5%. Of note for this clone: The target antigen is unknown.

Deletions cut 0 bases from V and 4 bases from J, with 14 bases between. The CDR3 spans 16 residues. Germline V gene sequence: CDR1 SGHRS, CDR2 YFSETQ. The chain links TRBV5-1 to TRBJ1-3; tentatively, D is TRBD1 (5 bases). The material was peripheral blood, obtained on day 0 of AZD1222 vaccination. This receptor was taken from an adult in good health. The CDR3 DNA reads as TGCGCCAGCAGCTTGGATGCAGGGTTGTACGGAAACACCATATATTTT. Protein: CASSLDAGLYGNTIYF.